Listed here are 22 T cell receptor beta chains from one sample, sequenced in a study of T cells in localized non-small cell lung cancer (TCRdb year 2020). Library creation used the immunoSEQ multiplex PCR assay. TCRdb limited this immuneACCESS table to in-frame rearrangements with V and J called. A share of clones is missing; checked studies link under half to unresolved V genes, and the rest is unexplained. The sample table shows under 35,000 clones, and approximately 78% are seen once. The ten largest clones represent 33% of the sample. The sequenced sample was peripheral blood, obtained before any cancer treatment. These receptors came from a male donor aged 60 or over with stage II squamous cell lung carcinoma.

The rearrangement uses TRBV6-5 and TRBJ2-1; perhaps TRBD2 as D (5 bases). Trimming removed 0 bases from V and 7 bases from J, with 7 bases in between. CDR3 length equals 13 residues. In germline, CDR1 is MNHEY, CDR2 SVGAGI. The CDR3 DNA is TGTGCCAGCAGTTACTCGACGGGGAATGAGCAGTTCTTC. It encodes CASSYSTGNEQFF.

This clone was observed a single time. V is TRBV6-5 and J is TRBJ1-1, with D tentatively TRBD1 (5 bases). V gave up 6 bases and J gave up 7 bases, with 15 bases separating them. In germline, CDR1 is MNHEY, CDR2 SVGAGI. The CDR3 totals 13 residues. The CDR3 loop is CASSFQQGVEAFF. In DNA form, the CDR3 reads TGTGCCAGCAGCTTCCAGCAGGGAGTTGAAGCTTTCTTT.

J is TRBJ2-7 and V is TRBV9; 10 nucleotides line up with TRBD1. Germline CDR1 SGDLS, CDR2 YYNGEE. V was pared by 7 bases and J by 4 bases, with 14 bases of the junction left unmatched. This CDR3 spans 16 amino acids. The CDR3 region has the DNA TGTGCCAGCGGCCCCCCCCCGGGACAGGGGTGGTACGAGCAGTACTTC. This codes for CASGPPPGQGWYEQYF.

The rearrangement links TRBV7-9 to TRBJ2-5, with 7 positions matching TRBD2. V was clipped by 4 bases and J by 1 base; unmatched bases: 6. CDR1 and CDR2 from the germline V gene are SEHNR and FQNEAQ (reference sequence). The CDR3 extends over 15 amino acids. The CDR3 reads CASSSLERGQETQYF. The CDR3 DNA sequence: TGTGCCAGCAGCTCCTTGGAGCGGGGCCAAGAGACCCAGTACTTC.

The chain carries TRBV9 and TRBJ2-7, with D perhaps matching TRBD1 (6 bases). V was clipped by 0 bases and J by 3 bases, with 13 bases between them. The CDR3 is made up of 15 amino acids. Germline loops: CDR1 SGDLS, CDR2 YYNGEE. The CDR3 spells CASSVDRELHYEQYF. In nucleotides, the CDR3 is TGTGCCAGCAGCGTAGACAGGGAATTACACTACGAGCAGTACTTC. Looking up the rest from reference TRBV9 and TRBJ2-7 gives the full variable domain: DSGVTQTPKHLITATGQRVTLRCSPRSGDLSVYWYQQSLDQGLQFLIQYYNGEERAKGNILERFSAQQFPDLHSELNLSSLELGDSALYFCASSVDRELHYEQYFGPGTRLTVT.

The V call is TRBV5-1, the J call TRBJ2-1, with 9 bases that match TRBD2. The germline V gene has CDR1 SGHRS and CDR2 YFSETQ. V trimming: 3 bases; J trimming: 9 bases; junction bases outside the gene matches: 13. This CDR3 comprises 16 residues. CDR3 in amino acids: CASSWGPGREGTEQFF. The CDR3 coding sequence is TGCGCCAGCAGCTGGGGGCCGGGGCGGGAGGGCACTGAGCAGTTCTTC.

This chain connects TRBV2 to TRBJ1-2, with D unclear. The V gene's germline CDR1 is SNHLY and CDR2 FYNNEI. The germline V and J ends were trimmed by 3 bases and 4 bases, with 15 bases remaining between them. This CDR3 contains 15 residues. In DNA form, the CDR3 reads TGTGCCAGCAGTGATGTCTCCCGCTTCGGCTATGGCTACACCTTC. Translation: CASSDVSRFGYGYTF.

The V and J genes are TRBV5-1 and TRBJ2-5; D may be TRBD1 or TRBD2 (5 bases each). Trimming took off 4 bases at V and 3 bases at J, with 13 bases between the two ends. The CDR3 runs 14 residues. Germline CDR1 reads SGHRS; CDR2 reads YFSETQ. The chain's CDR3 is CASSTNRGEETQYF. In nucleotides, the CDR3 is TGCGCCAGCAGCACTAATCGAGGGGAAGAGACCCAGTACTTC.

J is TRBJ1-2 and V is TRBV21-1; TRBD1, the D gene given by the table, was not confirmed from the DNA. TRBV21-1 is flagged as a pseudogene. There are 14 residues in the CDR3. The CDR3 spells CASSLGGRSYGYTF. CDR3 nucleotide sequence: TGTGCCAGCAGCCTAGGGGGCAGGTCCTATGGCTACACCTTC.

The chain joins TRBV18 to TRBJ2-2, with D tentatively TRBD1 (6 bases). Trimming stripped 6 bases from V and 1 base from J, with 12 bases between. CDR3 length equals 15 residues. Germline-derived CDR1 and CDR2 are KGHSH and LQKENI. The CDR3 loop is CASSRGQLNTGELFF. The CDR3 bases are TGTGCCAGCTCCCGCGGACAGCTGAACACCGGGGAGCTGTTTTTT.

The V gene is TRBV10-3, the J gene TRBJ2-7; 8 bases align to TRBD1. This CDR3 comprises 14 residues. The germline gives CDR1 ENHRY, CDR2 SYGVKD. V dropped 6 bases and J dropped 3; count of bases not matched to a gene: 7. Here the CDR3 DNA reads TGTGCCATCAGACCCCGGGACAGGAGCTACGAGCAGTACTTC. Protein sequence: CAIRPRDRSYEQYF.

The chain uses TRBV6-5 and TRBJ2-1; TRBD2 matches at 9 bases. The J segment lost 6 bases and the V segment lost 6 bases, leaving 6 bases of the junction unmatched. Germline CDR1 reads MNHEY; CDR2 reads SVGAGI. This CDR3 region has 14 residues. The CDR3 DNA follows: TGTGCCAGCAGGAGCGGGAGGACTGGCAATGAGCAGTTCTTC. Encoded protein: CASRSGRTGNEQFF.

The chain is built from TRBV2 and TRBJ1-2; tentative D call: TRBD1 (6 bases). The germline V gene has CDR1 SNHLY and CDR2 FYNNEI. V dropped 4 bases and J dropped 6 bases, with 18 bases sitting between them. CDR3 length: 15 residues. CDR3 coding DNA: TGTGCCAGCAGTGCTGAACAGGGAGAGGGCAATGGCTACACCTTC. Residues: CASSAEQGEGNGYTF.

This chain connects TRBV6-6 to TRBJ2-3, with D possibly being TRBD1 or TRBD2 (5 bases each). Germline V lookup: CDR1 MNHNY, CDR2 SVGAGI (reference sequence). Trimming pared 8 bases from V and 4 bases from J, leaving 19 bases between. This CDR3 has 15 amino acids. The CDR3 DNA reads TGTGCCAGCGAACGGGACGCCGGCCTCCCAGATACGCAGTATTTT. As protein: CASERDAGLPDTQYF.

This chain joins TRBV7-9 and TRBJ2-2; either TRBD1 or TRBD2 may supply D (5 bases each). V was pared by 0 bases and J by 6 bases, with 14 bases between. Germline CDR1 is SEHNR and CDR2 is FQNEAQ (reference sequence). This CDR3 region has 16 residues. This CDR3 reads CASSLAGRPLPGELFF. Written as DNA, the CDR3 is TGTGCCAGCAGCTTAGCGGGACGGCCCCTTCCCGGGGAGCTGTTTTTT.

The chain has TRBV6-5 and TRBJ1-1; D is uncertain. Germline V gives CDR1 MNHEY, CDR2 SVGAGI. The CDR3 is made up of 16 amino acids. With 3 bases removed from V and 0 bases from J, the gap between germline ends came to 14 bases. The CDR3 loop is CASSYIFGQLNTEAFF. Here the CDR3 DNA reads TGTGCCAGCAGTTATATTTTTGGCCAGCTGAACACTGAAGCTTTCTTT.

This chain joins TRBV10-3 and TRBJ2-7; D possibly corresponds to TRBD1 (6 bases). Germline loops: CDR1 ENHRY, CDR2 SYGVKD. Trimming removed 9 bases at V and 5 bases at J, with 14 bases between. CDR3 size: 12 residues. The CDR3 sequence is CAIRTGSDEQYF. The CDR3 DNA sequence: TGTGCCATTCGAACAGGGTCGGACGAGCAGTACTTC.

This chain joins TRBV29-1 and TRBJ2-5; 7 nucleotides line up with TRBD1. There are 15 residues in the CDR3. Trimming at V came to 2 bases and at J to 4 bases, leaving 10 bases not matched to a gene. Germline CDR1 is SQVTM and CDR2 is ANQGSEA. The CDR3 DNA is TGCAGCGTTGAAACGTCGACAGGGTTAGGAGAGACCCAGTACTTC. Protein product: CSVETSTGLGETQYF.

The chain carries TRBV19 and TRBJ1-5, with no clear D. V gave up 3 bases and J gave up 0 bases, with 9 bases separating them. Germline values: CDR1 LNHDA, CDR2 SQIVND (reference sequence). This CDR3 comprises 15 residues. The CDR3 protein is CASSIKRYSNQPQHF. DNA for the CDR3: TGTGCCAGTAGTATCAAGCGGTATAGCAATCAGCCCCAGCATTTT.

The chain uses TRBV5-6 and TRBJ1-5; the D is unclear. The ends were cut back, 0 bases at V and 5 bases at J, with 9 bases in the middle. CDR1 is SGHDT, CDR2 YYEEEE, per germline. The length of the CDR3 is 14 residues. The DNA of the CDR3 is TGTGCCAGCAGCTTGGGACCTCCCGATCAGCCCCAGCATTTT. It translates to CASSLGPPDQPQHF.

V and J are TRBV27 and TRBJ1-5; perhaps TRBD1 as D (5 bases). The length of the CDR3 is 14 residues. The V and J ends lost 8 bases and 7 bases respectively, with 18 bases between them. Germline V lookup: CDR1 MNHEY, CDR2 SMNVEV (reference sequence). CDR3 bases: TGTGCCAGCGGTGGACACTATACTGGACAGCCCCAGCATTTT. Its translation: CASGGHYTGQPQHF.

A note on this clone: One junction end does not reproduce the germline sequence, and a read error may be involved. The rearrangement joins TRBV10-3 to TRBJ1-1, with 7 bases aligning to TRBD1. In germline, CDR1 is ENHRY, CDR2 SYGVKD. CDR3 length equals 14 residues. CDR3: CASSEVGGRTEAFF. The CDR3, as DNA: TGTGCCAGCAGTGAAGTAGGGGGCCGCACTGAAGCTTTCTTT.